One sample yielded the 18 T cell receptor beta chains listed below, sequenced in a study of shared clonotypes between healthy human individuals. Libraries were prepared by immunoSEQ multiplex PCR; TCRdb keeps only in-frame clonotypes and omits some of them. The table records some 2.4 million clones, approximately 93% of them present only once. The source material was naive CD4+ T cells from PBMCs. Subset: CD45RA+ positively selected. These TCRs come from a man between 18 and 29 years old in good health. Some clones in this sample may be carry-over from other donors' samples.

V usage is TRBV7-2 and J usage is TRBJ2-1; 12 nucleotides line up with TRBD2. V trimming: 5 bases; J trimming: 1 base; junction bases outside the gene matches: 12. CDR3 length equals 19 residues. Germline loops: CDR1 SGHTA, CDR2 FQGNSA. CDR3: CASSDILAGGLWSYNEQFF. In nucleotides, the CDR3 is TGTGCCAGCAGCGATATTCTAGCGGGAGGGCTATGGTCCTACAATGAGCAGTTCTTC.

J is TRBJ2-2 and V is TRBV7-9; a possible D gene is TRBD1 (6 bases). From germline, CDR1 is SEHNR and CDR2 FQNEAQ (reference sequence). The V end was cut by 3 bases, the J end by 1 base, with 9 bases between. CDR3 length: 15 amino acids. CDR3 nucleotide sequence: TGTGCCAGCAGCTTGCGAGGGGGGAACACCGGGGAGCTGTTTTTT. Translated, it gives CASSLRGGNTGELFF.

The rearrangement uses TRBV28 and TRBJ2-7; D is undetermined. Germline CDR1 MDHEN, CDR2 SYDVKM. CDR3 size: 16 residues. The V and J ends lost 1 base and 4 bases respectively, with 17 bases between them. The CDR3 region has the DNA TGTGCCAGCAGTTTATTTTCCGCTAGGTTAGAGTACGAGCAGTACTTC. This translates into CASSLFSARLEYEQYF.

This clone has only one observation. The genes are TRBV29-1 and TRBJ2-1; 8 positions match TRBD2. The CDR3 runs 13 residues. The germline V gene has CDR1 SQVTM and CDR2 ANQGSEA. V trimming: 6 bases; J trimming: 5 bases; junction bases outside the gene matches: 6. The CDR3 spells CSVTTSVDNEQFF. CDR3 sequence (DNA): TGCAGCGTAACGACTAGCGTAGACAATGAGCAGTTCTTC.

The chain has TRBV23-1 and TRBJ2-7, with D possibly called TRBD1 or TRBD2 (5 bases each). TRBV23-1 counts as an open reading frame of uncertain function. The CDR3 is made up of 15 amino acids. Between the trimmed V and J ends, which lost 4 bases and 8 bases, there was a span of 21 bases. CDR3 coding DNA: TGCGCCAGCAGTCCCGAGCCCCGAGGGGCGGTCCAGCAGTACTTC. Protein product: CASSPEPRGAVQQYF.

The chain recombines TRBV6-4 with TRBJ2-7, with TRBD2 as a possible D gene (6 bases). The CDR3 loop spans 19 amino acids. CDR1 MRHNA and CDR2 SNTAGT come from the germline V gene. The germline V and J ends were trimmed by 0 bases and 2 bases, with 23 bases remaining between them. The chain's CDR3 is CASSDSIRVRSGLTYEQYF. Here the CDR3 DNA reads TGTGCCAGCAGTGACTCGATTAGGGTTAGAAGCGGGCTTACCTACGAGCAGTACTTC.

The chain employs TRBV2 and TRBJ1-6; maybe TRBD1 (5 bases). The CDR3 length is 15 residues. V was shortened by 7 bases and J by 0 bases, with 10 bases between the two germline ends. In germline, CDR1 is SNHLY, CDR2 FYNNEI. The CDR3 loop reads CASTGESSYNSPLHF. The CDR3 DNA sequence: TGTGCCAGCACGGGGGAGAGCTCCTATAATTCACCCCTCCACTTT.

Comment on this clone: The same CDR3 can be traced to other DNA sequences in this sample. V gene TRBV11-2 combines with J gene TRBJ1-2; D gene uncertain. Deletions cut 1 base from V and 1 base from J, with 7 bases between. Germline CDR1 is SGHAT and CDR2 is FQNNGV. This CDR3 is built from 14 residues. The CDR3 nucleotides are TGTGCCAGCAGCTTAGGGACGGGTAACTATGGCTACACCTTC. Protein product: CASSLGTGNYGYTF.

The rearrangement joins TRBV5-1 to TRBJ2-2; possibly TRBD2 for D (6 bases). Trimming took 5 bases from V and 7 from J, leaving 15 bases between them. Germline V lookup: CDR1 SGHRS, CDR2 YFSETQ. The CDR3 contains 14 residues. The CDR3 here is CASSHQLGGGELFF. DNA of the CDR3: TGCGCCAGCAGTCACCAACTCGGGGGCGGGGAGCTGTTTTTT. Drawing the rest from reference TRBV5-1 and TRBJ2-2, the complete variable domain is KAGVTQTPRYLIKTRGQQVTLSCSPISGHRSVSWYQQTPGQGLQFLFEYFSETQRNKGNFPGRFSGRQFSNSRSEMNVSTLELGDSALYLCASSHQLGGGELFFGEGSRLTVL.

The rearrangement uses TRBV28 and TRBJ2-5; D might be TRBD2 (6 bases). This CDR3 region has 18 residues. Germline V CDR1 and CDR2: MDHEN, SYDVKM. V was cut by 3 bases and J by 2 bases, with 22 bases left in between. The DNA of the CDR3 is TGTGCCAGCAGTTTCCCCGCGGCCGTGGAGGGCATACAAGAGACCCAGTACTTC. Its protein product is CASSFPAAVEGIQETQYF.

Comment on this clone: This sample includes further DNA sequences coding for the same CDR3. The chain joins TRBV5-1 to TRBJ1-5; D possibly corresponds to TRBD1 (6 bases). There are 14 residues in the CDR3. The V gene lost 0 bases and the J gene lost 7 bases, with 11 bases spanning the gap. In germline, CDR1 is SGHRS, CDR2 YFSETQ. The CDR3 coding sequence is TGCGCCAGCAGCTTGGGACAGGCGAACCAGCCCCAGCATTTT. The encoded protein is CASSLGQANQPQHF.

The chain recombines TRBV9 with TRBJ1-2; tentatively, D is TRBD1 (6 bases). CDR1 is SGDLS and CDR2 is YYNGEE in the germline V gene. The ends were cut back, 5 bases at V and 1 base at J, with 12 bases in the middle. The CDR3 contains 14 residues. The CDR3 loop is CASRSGQFNYGYTF. Written as DNA, the CDR3 is TGTGCCAGCAGATCTGGACAGTTTAACTATGGCTACACCTTC.

The chain has TRBV11-2 and TRBJ2-1, with 8 bases identical to TRBD2. Germline CDR1 is SGHAT and CDR2 is FQNNGV. The trim removed 4 bases at V and 3 bases at J, leaving 11 bases unmatched. The CDR3 consists of 17 residues. The CDR3 nucleotides read TGTGCCAGCAGCTCGTATTCCACCGGGACTAGCTACAATGAGCAGTTCTTC. The encoded protein is CASSSYSTGTSYNEQFF.

V and J are TRBV27 and TRBJ2-7, with D possibly matching TRBD2 (5 bases). The V gene lost 2 bases and the J gene lost 1 base, with 9 bases spanning the gap. The CDR3 has 14 residues. CDR1 and CDR2 (germline): MNHEY, SMNVEV (reference sequence). The CDR3 reads CASSLRPGSYEQYF. CDR3 DNA sequence: TGTGCCAGCAGTTTACGGCCGGGATCCTACGAGCAGTACTTC.

This chain joins TRBV5-1 and TRBJ2-3; 12 bases line up with TRBD2. Looked up from germline, CDR1 is SGHRS and CDR2 is YFSETQ. This CDR3 spans 16 amino acids. The V segment lost 4 bases and the J segment 4 bases; nucleotides outside the gene matches: 7. Here the CDR3 reads CASSATSGSGADTQYF. In DNA, the CDR3 is TGCGCCAGCAGCGCGACTAGCGGGAGTGGCGCAGATACGCAGTATTTT.

This chain uses TRBV12-5 with TRBJ2-2; perhaps D is TRBD1 or TRBD2 (5 bases each). Germline V gene data show CDR1 as LGHNT and CDR2 as FRNRAP. Deletions cut 1 base from V and 4 bases from J, with 13 bases between. CDR3 size: 16 residues. CDR3 bases: TGTGCTAGTGGTTTGGGACCCGGGACGGGCACCGGGGAGCTGTTTTTT. It is translated as CASGLGPGTGTGELFF.

About this clone itself: Other nucleotide sequences from this sample produce the same CDR3. The chain combines TRBV7-2 with TRBJ2-5; 14 bases map to TRBD2. Germline V gene lookup returns CDR1 SGHTA and CDR2 FQGNSA. The CDR3 covers 16 residues. V lost 4 bases, J lost 3 bases, and 4 bases stayed unmatched. CDR3 residues: CASSSQGLAGEETQYF. CDR3 DNA sequence: TGTGCCAGCAGCTCGCAGGGACTAGCGGGAGAAGAGACCCAGTACTTC.

This chain uses TRBV29-1 with TRBJ2-5; D is perhaps TRBD2 (6 bases). Germline V CDR1 and CDR2: SQVTM, ANQGSEA. CDR3 length equals 14 residues. Trimming shortened V by 0 bases and J by 4 bases, and 12 bases separated the two germline ends. The CDR3: CSVEDERVRETQYF. DNA of the CDR3: TGCAGCGTTGAAGATGAGCGGGTGAGAGAGACCCAGTACTTC.